This T cell receptor beta chain was identified during a study of T cell repertoires in cytomegalovirus infection. This clonotype was picked up many times. One entry per CDR3 protein results from TCRdb running MiXCR on the reads. This table holds approximately 250,000 distinct CDR3 sequences, more than 9% found once. CDR1 and CDR2 from the germline V gene are SGHTA and FQGNSA. The CDR3 has 14 residues. The V gene lost 5 bases and the J gene lost 6 bases, with 15 bases spanning the gap. Sequencing was done on a sample of PBMCs. The J gene is TRBJ2-3, the V gene TRBV7-2, with D perhaps TRBD2 (5 bases). This receptor was identified in a human donor in good health (CMV status not recorded). Some clones in this sample may be carry-over from other donors' samples. CDR3 in DNA: TGTGCCAGCAGCCCGAGCCCCTCGGGGGATACGCAGTATTTT. This gives the protein CASSPSPSGDTQYF.